The following is a T cell receptor (beta chain) sequence with its context. The data originate from a study of T-cell memory formation after mild COVID-19. CDR3 length: 11 residues. Germline V gene lookup returns CDR1 SGHTA and CDR2 FQGNSA. Trimming left V 5 bases short and J 9 bases short, with 8 bases between. TCRdb reprocessed the 5' RACE reads with MiXCR, giving one entry per CDR3 protein. The sample consists of around 530,000 distinct CDR3 sequences, less than 25% of them appearing once. The rearrangement joins TRBV7-2 to TRBJ2-4; D is uncertain. The sequence was collected from an adult woman who had mild COVID-19 (a few samples of this study predate the infection). Cell type and time point are not known. Material for sequencing was PBMCs or a T cell subset sorted from them (not recorded which). In DNA, the CDR3 is TGTGCCAGCAGCACCAGTATCATTCAGTACTTC. This translates into CASSTSIIQYF.